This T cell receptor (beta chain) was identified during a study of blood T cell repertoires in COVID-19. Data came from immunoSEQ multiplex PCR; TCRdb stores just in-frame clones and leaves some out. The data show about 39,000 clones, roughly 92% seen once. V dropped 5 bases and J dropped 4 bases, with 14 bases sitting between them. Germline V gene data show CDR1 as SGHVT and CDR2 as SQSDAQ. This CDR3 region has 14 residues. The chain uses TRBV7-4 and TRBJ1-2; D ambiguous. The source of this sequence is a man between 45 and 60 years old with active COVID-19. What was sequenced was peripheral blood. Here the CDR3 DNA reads TGTGCCAGCAGCGGTGACTCCCCCTTCTATGGCTACACCTTC. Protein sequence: CASSGDSPFYGYTF.